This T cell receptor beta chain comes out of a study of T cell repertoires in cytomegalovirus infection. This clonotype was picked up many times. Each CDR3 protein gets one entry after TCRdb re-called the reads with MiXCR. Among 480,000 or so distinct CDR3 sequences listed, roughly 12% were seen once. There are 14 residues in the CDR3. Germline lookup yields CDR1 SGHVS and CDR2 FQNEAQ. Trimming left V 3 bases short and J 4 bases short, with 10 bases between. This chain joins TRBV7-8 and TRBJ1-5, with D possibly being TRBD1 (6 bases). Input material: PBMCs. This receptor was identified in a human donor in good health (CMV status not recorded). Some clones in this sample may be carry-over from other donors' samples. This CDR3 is CASSLSQGNQPQHF. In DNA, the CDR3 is TGTGCCAGCAGCTTGAGCCAGGGGAATCAGCCCCAGCATTTT.